This T cell receptor beta chain was identified in a study of T cell responses to AZD1222 COVID-19 vaccine. The CDR3 extends over 17 amino acids. The germline V gene encodes CDR1 PRHDT and CDR2 FYEKMQ (reference sequence). J was trimmed by 4 bases and V by 8 bases; bases with no gene match: 16. Method: immunoSEQ multiplex PCR; TCRdb's copy keeps in-frame clones and lacks some. The sample consists of 50,000 to 60,000 clones, roughly 80% of them appearing once. The material sequenced was peripheral blood, taken 28 days after the second AZD1222 dose. The TCR was taken from an adult who received the AZD1222 COVID-19 vaccine. The rearrangement uses TRBV13 and TRBJ1-5, with 8 bases lining up with TRBD1. The CDR3 nucleotides read TGTGCCAGCCCGCTGGATTCAGGGGGCAGGAAAAATCAGCCCCAGCATTTT. Residues: CASPLDSGGRKNQPQHF.